This TCR beta chain originates from a study of blood T cell repertoires in COVID-19. In the original processing: Amplification of reference gene primers provided the estimated nucleated cell counts. Sequenced by immunoSEQ multiplex PCR; TCRdb stores in-frame clones only, minus some. V and J calls and clone size are copied from that table; D and trimming were computed from the DNA. Among some 88,000 clones listed, 91% were seen once. Germline CDR1 reads LGHNA; CDR2 reads YNFKEQ. Trimming cost V 0 bases and J 1 base; bases outside gene matches: 6. The CDR3 extends over 16 amino acids. The receptor comes from a human donor with active COVID-19. The donor label of this sample is uncertain. Sequencing was performed on peripheral blood. The V call is TRBV4-2, the J call TRBJ2-7; 7 nucleotides align to TRBD2. As DNA, the CDR3 is TGTGCCAGCAGCCAAGATAATAGGCGGGAGTCCTACGAGCAGTACTTC. It is translated as CASSQDNRRESYEQYF.